The 28 T cell receptor beta chains reported below all come from one sample, sequenced in a study of blood T cells in healthy people across ages. It was with a sample-barcoded 5' primer and a J-beta primer mix that a second PCR of roughly 7 to 12 cycles was run. MiXCR, applied by TCRdb to the 5' RACE reads, yields one record per CDR3 protein. This table has roughly 1,800,000 distinct CDR3 sequences, less than 50% appearing once. The specimen was blood. The origin of the receptors is a woman in her thirties or forties in good health.

V and J are TRBV6-5 and TRBJ2-4; TRBD1 or TRBD2 may be the D gene (5 bases each). Per the germline V gene, CDR1 is MNHEY and CDR2 is SVGAGI. V lost 8 bases, J lost 2 bases, and 19 bases lay in between. This CDR3 contains 16 residues. CDR3 amino acids: CASASVGVGSKNIQYF. The DNA for the CDR3 is TGTGCCAGCGCCTCAGTGGGGGTCGGGTCCAAAAACATTCAGTACTTC.

Only a few counts were recorded for this clonotype. This chain links TRBV27 with TRBJ1-2, with D possibly matching TRBD1 (5 bases). The CDR3 consists of 14 residues. V lost 4 bases and J lost 4, with 13 bases in between. The germline gives CDR1 MNHEY, CDR2 SMNVEV (reference sequence). In DNA form, the CDR3 reads TGTGCCAGCAGTTCCTCGACAGCCTTCTATGGCTACACCTTC. This translates into CASSSSTAFYGYTF.

In this sample, this clonotype turned up a few times. The chain employs TRBV13 and TRBJ1-2; tentatively, D is TRBD1 (5 bases). This CDR3 has 15 amino acids. Germline CDR1 is PRHDT and CDR2 is FYEKMQ (reference sequence). V was clipped by 2 bases and J by 5 bases, with 15 bases between them. The chain's CDR3 is CASSLTGEVPYGYTF. CDR3 coding DNA: TGTGCCAGCAGCTTAACGGGGGAAGTCCCGTATGGCTACACCTTC.

The V gene is TRBV29-1, the J gene TRBJ2-7; 8 bases line up with TRBD2. After removal of 7 bases from V and 4 bases from J, the junction contained 9 bases not matched to a gene. Germline V gene data show CDR1 as SQVTM and CDR2 as ANQGSEA. CDR3 size: 13 residues. CDR3 nucleotide sequence: TGCAGCGCCCACGGGGGGGAACGGTACGAGCAGTACTTC. Amino acids: CSAHGGERYEQYF.

The CDR3 sequence is CASSEWREETQYF. The CDR3 DNA reads as TGTGCCAGCAGTGAATGGAGAGAAGAGACCCAGTACTTC. V usage is TRBV25-1 and J usage is TRBJ2-5; D is undetermined. The CDR3 runs 13 residues. V lost 1 base to trimming and J lost 3 bases, with 6 bases between them. CDR1 is MGHDK and CDR2 is SYGVNS in the germline V gene.

J is TRBJ1-2 and V is TRBV6-2 or TRBV6-3, with 7 bases identical to TRBD1. The CDR3 extends over 13 amino acids. V shed 7 bases, J shed 11 bases, and the junction held 13 bases outside the gene matches. CDR1 is MNHEY and CDR2 is SVGEGT in the germline V gene. DNA of the CDR3: TGTGCCAGCACCGACGAGGGGGACAGAGCGTACACCTTC. Translating it yields CASTDEGDRAYTF.

The chain joins TRBV7-9 to TRBJ2-3; 12 bases map to TRBD2. This CDR3 contains 17 residues. The ends lost 5 bases at V and 2 bases at J; junction bases unmatched: 8. Germline V lookup: CDR1 SEHNR, CDR2 FQNEAQ (reference sequence). CDR3 nucleotides: TGTGCCAGCAGCAAAGGACTAGCGGGGTCCTACACAGATACGCAGTATTTT. Translation gives CASSKGLAGSYTDTQYF.

In the case of this clonotype: The conserved phenylalanine or tryptophan normally closing the CDR3 is absent here, so this likely arose from a read error. The CDR3 DNA reads as TGTGCCAGCAAACCGGGGCGGGGGAGGACCTACGAGCAGTACTTA. It encodes CASKPGRGRTYEQYL. The rearrangement links TRBV2 to TRBJ2-7, with 7 bases matching TRBD2. This CDR3 comprises 15 residues. In germline, CDR1 is SNHLY, CDR2 FYNNEI. The junction had 11 bases not matched to a gene; V was cut back by 7 bases and J by 2 bases.

The chain uses TRBV28 and TRBJ2-7; TRBD1 agrees at 7 bases. CDR3 length: 14 amino acids. Germline V gene sequence: CDR1 MDHEN, CDR2 SYDVKM. V shed 8 bases, J shed 7 bases, and the junction held 14 bases outside the gene matches. The CDR3: CASRRDRSNNEQYF. CDR3 in DNA: TGTGCCAGCCGAAGGGACAGAAGTAACAATGAGCAGTACTTC.

The chain uses TRBV3-1 and TRBJ2-7, with D possibly being TRBD1 (5 bases). The ends were cut back, 1 base at V and 0 bases at J, with 13 bases in the middle. Germline CDR1 reads LGHDT; CDR2 reads YNNKEL (reference sequence). This CDR3 has 16 residues. The CDR3 spells CASSQVRENDSYEQYF. CDR3 DNA sequence: TGTGCCAGCAGCCAAGTCAGGGAAAATGACTCCTACGAGCAGTACTTC.

This clonotype appeared many times. The chain has TRBV29-1 and TRBJ2-3; D remains ambiguous. V lost 3 bases and J 8 bases, leaving 6 bases between the germline ends. Germline loops: CDR1 SQVTM, CDR2 ANQGSEA. This CDR3 region has 10 residues. For the CDR3, the DNA is TGCAGCGTTGAGGAAGGTACGCAGTATTTT. Its translation is CSVEEGTQYF.

The chain employs TRBV10-3 and TRBJ1-5; maybe TRBD1 (5 bases). CDR3 length equals 13 residues. Per the germline V gene, CDR1 is ENHRY and CDR2 is SYGVKD. Trimming shortened V by 8 bases and J by 4 bases, and 12 bases separated the two germline ends. The CDR3 reads CAIQGQGNQPQHF. The CDR3 DNA reads TGTGCCATCCAAGGGCAGGGAAATCAGCCCCAGCATTTT.

This chain joins TRBV7-8 and TRBJ2-7; D is uncertain. Trimming took off 1 base at V and 3 bases at J, with 7 bases between the two ends. Per germline, CDR1 SGHVS and CDR2 FQNEAQ. CDR3 length equals 13 residues. The CDR3 reads CASSLGSDYEQYF. The CDR3 nucleotides read TGTGCCAGCAGCTTAGGATCAGACTACGAGCAGTACTTC.

V is TRBV7-2 and J is TRBJ1-1; unclear D gene. V lost 1 base, J lost 5 bases, and 14 bases lay in between. Germline V gene sequence: CDR1 SGHTA, CDR2 FQGNSA. The CDR3 spans 15 residues. CDR3 amino acids: CASSLGPGVGTEAFF. The CDR3 DNA reads TGTGCCAGCAGCTTAGGGCCTGGGGTTGGGACTGAAGCTTTCTTT.

The V gene is TRBV9, the J gene TRBJ2-3, with TRBD2 matching 12 bases. V lost 1 base and J lost 9; bases outside the gene matches: 6. Germline V CDR1 and CDR2: SGDLS, YYNGEE. The CDR3 has 15 amino acids. The CDR3 DNA follows: TGTGCCAGCAGCGTACGGTCTAGCGGGGGGGGGACGCAGTATTTT. This encodes CASSVRSSGGGTQYF.

The V call is TRBV29-1, the J call TRBJ2-7; TRBD2 is a possible D gene (6 bases). Trimming pared 1 base from V and 0 bases from J, leaving 13 bases between. Per the germline V gene, CDR1 is SQVTM and CDR2 is ANQGSEA. The CDR3 runs to 15 residues. CDR3 in DNA: TGCAGCGTTGAAGGGCGGGGCAGAACCTCCTACGAGCAGTACTTC. Its protein product is CSVEGRGRTSYEQYF.

Concerning this clonotype: Its ends do not fully match the called genes, so a read error is possible. The chain is built from TRBV29-1 and TRBJ1-2; TRBD1 is a possible D gene (5 bases). CDR3 length: 14 amino acids. Germline CDR1 SQVTM, CDR2 ANQGSEA. The chain's CDR3 is CSGEDPEGRKGYTF. DNA for the CDR3: TGCAGCGGTGAAGATCCGGAGGGGAGAAAGGGCTACACCTTC.

CDR3 region: CASSFEVSTDTQYF. The CDR3, as DNA: TGTGCCAGCAGCTTTGAAGTGAGCACAGATACGCAGTATTTT. The chain uses TRBV5-4 and TRBJ2-3; no definite D call. This CDR3 region has 14 residues. The V gene lost 2 bases and the J gene lost 0 bases, with 7 bases spanning the gap. Germline V CDR1 and CDR2: SGHNT, YYREEE (reference sequence).

The chain combines TRBV6-5 with TRBJ1-2; perhaps TRBD1 as D (6 bases). V was trimmed by 1 base and J by 8 bases, leaving 17 bases between them. CDR1 and CDR2 from the germline V gene are MNHEY and SVGAGI. The CDR3 contains 15 residues. CDR3 in DNA: TGTGCCAGCAGTTACTTACCGGCCAGGGGTGGCGGCTACACCTTC. This sequence encodes CASSYLPARGGGYTF.

This clonotype was counted a few times. The chain has TRBV6-1 and TRBJ2-3, with TRBD2 matching 16 bases. Trimming removed 6 bases from V and 1 base from J; junction bases left unmatched: 7. CDR1 MNHNS and CDR2 SASEGT come from the germline V gene. The CDR3 contains 18 residues. CDR3 sequence (DNA): TGTGCCAGCAGCTCCGGGACTAGCGGGGGGGCTCGCACAGATACGCAGTATTTT. Translating gives CASSSGTSGGARTDTQYF.

The CDR3 spells CASGYQLGETQYF. In DNA, the CDR3 is TGTGCTAGTGGTTATCAGTTGGGGGAGACCCAGTACTTC. The chain recombines TRBV12-5 with TRBJ2-5; unclear D gene. Germline V lookup: CDR1 LGHNT, CDR2 FRNRAP. This CDR3 comprises 13 residues. Trimming cost V 4 bases and J 5 bases, with 11 bases left between them.

This clonotype was counted only a few times. The V and J genes are TRBV20-1 and TRBJ1-2, with 7 bases fitting TRBD1. V lost 5 bases to trimming and J lost 2 bases; unmatched junction nucleotides: 8. Germline V gene lookup returns CDR1 DFQATT and CDR2 SNEGSKA (reference sequence). This CDR3 region has 14 residues. The CDR3: CSAAMGQWNYGYTF. The CDR3 DNA is TGCAGTGCTGCGATGGGACAGTGGAACTATGGCTACACCTTC.

The rearrangement uses TRBV24-1 and TRBJ2-2; 10 bases fit TRBD2. V shed 5 bases, J shed 4 bases, and the junction held 9 bases outside the gene matches. The CDR3 sequence is 17 residues long. CDR1 and CDR2 from the germline V gene are KGHDR and SFDVKD. CDR3: CATSVPSGGTGTGELFF. CDR3 in DNA: TGTGCCACCAGTGTACCTAGCGGGGGAACGGGCACCGGGGAGCTGTTTTTT.

V and J are TRBV7-2 and TRBJ1-2, with D maybe TRBD1 (5 bases). The CDR3 contains 14 residues. Trimming removed 5 bases at V and 8 bases at J, with 18 bases between. Germline V gene lookup returns CDR1 SGHTA and CDR2 FQGNSA. In DNA form, the CDR3 reads TGTGCCAGCAGCCTAAGTCGGGTGGGGGAAGGCTACACCTTC. Translation: CASSLSRVGEGYTF.

The chain links TRBV11-3 to TRBJ2-3; 7 nucleotides line up with TRBD2. From germline, CDR1 is SGHNT and CDR2 YENEEA. V dropped 5 bases and J dropped 4; count of bases not matched to a gene: 9. This CDR3 spans 15 amino acids. CDR3: CASSRRGGPPDTQYF. As DNA, the CDR3 is TGTGCCAGCAGCCGGAGGGGAGGGCCCCCAGATACGCAGTATTTT.

This clonotype was observed a handful of times. The V call is TRBV7-2, the J call TRBJ2-7; perhaps TRBD1 as D (6 bases). Trimming took off 5 bases at V and 7 bases at J, with 21 bases between the two ends. The CDR3 contains 15 residues. CDR1 SGHTA and CDR2 FQGNSA come from the germline V gene. The CDR3 DNA is TGTGCCAGCAGCCTCAAGGGATCAGGGGTCGGGGAGCAGTACTTC. Its protein product is CASSLKGSGVGEQYF.

Only one count was recorded for this clonotype. The junction differs from germline at one of its ends, possibly a read error. This chain uses TRBV7-9 with TRBJ1-2, with 10 bases matching TRBD1. The germline CDR1 and CDR2 sequences are SEHNR and FQNEAQ (reference sequence). The CDR3 sequence is 16 residues long. CDR3 DNA sequence: TGTGCCGGCAGCTTAGGGACAGGGGTTCGGCGTTATGGCTACACCTTC. Translation gives CAGSLGTGVRRYGYTF.

This clonotype was detected a few times. This chain uses TRBV28 with TRBJ2-5; D tentatively fits TRBD1 or TRBD2 (6 bases each). The germline V and J ends were trimmed by 10 bases and 1 base, with 16 bases remaining between them. The CDR3 sequence is 14 residues long. Germline V gene sequence: CDR1 MDHEN, CDR2 SYDVKM. CDR3 region: CATTPGGLQETQYF. Here the CDR3 DNA reads TGTGCCACCACTCCTGGGGGGCTCCAAGAGACCCAGTACTTC.